The clone carrying this T cell receptor beta chain was observed many times. This sample is part of a study of T-cell reconstitution after alpha-beta-depleted transplantation in children. V was shortened by 3 bases and J by 1 base, with 7 bases between the two germline ends. The CDR3 runs 12 residues. From germline, CDR1 is SQVTM and CDR2 ANQGSEA. Unique molecular identifiers tagged the TCRbeta library. TCRdb independently ran MiXCR on the PCR reads; one entry per CDR3 protein. The sample comprises 200,000 to 300,000 distinct CDR3 sequences, more than 10% of which are singletons, and about 2.6% rests with the top ten.

V is TRBV29-1 and J is TRBJ2-7; D not certain. The source material was PBMCs from the stem cell graft donor, sampled from the stem cell graft. The source of this sequence is a human donor who donated a stem cell graft to a child with acute lymphoblastic leukemia. The CDR3 reads CSVDGGSYEQYF. CDR3 DNA sequence: TGCAGCGTTGATGGCGGTTCCTACGAGCAGTACTTC.